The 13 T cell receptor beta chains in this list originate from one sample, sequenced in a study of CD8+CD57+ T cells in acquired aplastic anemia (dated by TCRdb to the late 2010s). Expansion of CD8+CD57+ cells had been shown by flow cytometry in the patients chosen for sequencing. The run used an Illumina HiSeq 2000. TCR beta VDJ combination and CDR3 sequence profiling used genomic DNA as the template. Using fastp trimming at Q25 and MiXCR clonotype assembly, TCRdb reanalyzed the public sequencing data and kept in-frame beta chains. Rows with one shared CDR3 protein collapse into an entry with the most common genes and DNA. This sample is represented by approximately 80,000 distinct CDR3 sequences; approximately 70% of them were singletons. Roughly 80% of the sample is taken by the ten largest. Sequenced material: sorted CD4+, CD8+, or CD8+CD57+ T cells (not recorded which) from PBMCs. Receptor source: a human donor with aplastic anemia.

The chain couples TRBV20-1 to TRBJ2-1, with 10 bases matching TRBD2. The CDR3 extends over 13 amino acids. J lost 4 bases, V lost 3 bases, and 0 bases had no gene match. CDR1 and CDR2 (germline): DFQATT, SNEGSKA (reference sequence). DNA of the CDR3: TGCAGTGCTAGTAGCGGGAGGTACAATGAGCAGTTCTTC. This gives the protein CSASSGRYNEQFF.

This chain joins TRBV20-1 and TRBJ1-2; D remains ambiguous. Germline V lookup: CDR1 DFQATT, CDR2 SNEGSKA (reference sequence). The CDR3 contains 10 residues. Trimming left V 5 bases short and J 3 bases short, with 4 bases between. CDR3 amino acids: CSAFDYGYTF. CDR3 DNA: TGCAGTGCTTTTGACTATGGCTACACCTTC.

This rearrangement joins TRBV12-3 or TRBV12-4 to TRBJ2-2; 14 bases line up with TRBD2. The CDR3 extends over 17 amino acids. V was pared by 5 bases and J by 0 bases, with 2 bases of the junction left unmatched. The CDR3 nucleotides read TGTGCCAGCAGTCTGACTAGCGGGGGGGCGAACACCGGGGAGCTGTTTTTT. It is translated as CASSLTSGGANTGELFF.

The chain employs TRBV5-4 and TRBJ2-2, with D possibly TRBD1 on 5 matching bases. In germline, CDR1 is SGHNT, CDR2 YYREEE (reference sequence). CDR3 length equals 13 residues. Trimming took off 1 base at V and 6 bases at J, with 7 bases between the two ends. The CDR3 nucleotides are TGTGCCAGCAGCTTGCAGGGCTCCGGGGAGCTGTTTTTT. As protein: CASSLQGSGELFF.

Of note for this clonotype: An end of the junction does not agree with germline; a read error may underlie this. The CDR3 DNA reads TGTGCCACCAGTGATTCCCCGGGGAGTTCCTACTACGAGCAATACTTC. This codes for CATSDSPGSSYYEQYF. The chain employs TRBV24-1 and TRBJ2-7, with D maybe TRBD2 (5 bases). This CDR3 comprises 16 residues. Germline V gene lookup returns CDR1 KGHDR and CDR2 SFDVKD.

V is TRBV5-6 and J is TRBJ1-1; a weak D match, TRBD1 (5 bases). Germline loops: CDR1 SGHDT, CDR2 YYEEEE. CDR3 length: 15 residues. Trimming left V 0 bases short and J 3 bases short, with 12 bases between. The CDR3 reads CASSLVGTFYTEAFF. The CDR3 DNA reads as TGTGCCAGCAGCTTGGTTGGGACCTTCTACACTGAAGCTTTCTTT.

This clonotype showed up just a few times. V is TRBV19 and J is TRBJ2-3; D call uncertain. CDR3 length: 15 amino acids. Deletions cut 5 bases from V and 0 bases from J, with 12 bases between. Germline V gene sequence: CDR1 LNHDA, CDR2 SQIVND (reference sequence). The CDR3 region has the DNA TGTGCCAGTAGTTGGCAGAGAGCTAGCACAGATACGCAGTATTTT. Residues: CASSWQRASTDTQYF.

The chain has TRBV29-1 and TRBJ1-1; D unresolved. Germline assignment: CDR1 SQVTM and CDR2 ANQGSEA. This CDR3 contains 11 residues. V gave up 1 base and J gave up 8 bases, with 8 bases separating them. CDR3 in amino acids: CSVEGLGEAFF. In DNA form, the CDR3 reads TGCAGCGTTGAAGGGCTCGGGGAAGCTTTCTTT.

DNA of the CDR3: TGCGCCAGCAGTGAGTCGATGGACTCCGAGCAGTACTTC. Translation: CASSESMDSEQYF. The gene calls are TRBV10-1 and TRBJ2-7; tentative D call: TRBD2 (5 bases). V was pared by 0 bases and J by 6 bases, with 9 bases between. The CDR3 loop spans 13 amino acids. Germline V gene data show CDR1 as WNHNN and CDR2 as SYGVQD (reference sequence).

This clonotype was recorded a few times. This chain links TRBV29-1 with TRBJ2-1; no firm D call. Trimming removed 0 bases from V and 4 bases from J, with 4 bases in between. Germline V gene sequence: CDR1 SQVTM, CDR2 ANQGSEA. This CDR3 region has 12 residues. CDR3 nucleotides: TGCAGCGTTGAAGAGCGGTACAATGAGCAGTTCTTC. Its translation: CSVEERYNEQFF.

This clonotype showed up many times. The CDR3 here is CASSEYTFSYEQYF. For the CDR3, the DNA is TGTGCCAGCAGTGAATACACCTTTAGCTACGAGCAGTACTTC. This chain uses TRBV2 with TRBJ2-7, with D unresolved. Germline-derived CDR1 and CDR2 are SNHLY and FYNNEI. Trimming removed 2 bases from V and 3 bases from J, with 11 bases in between. The CDR3 covers 14 residues.

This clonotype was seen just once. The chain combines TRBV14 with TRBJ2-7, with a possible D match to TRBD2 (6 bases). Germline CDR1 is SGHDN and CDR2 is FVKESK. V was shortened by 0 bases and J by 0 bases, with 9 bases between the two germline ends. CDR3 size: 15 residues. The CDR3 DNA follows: TGTGCCAGCAGCCAAGAACTAGCTGCCTCCTACGAGCAGTACTTC. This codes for CASSQELAASYEQYF.

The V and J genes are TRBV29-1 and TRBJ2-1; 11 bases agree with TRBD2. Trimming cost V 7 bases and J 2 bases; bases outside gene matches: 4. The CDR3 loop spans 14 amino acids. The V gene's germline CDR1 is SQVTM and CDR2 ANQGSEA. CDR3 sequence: CSAHSGRAYNEQFF. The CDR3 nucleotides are TGCAGCGCACATAGCGGGAGGGCCTACAATGAGCAGTTCTTC.